This TCR beta chain was obtained from a study of PD-1 blockade in classical Hodgkin lymphoma. The germline V and J ends were trimmed by 5 bases and 4 bases, with 4 bases remaining between them. Looked up from germline, CDR1 is SGHNT and CDR2 is YYREEE (reference sequence). CDR3 length: 11 residues. Concerning this clone: Its specificity is unknown.

Each of the patients experienced relapse following autologous stem cell transplantation, and their brentuximab vedotin exposure differed. General observations from the study: TCR diversity rose significantly by C4D1 in CD4+ but not CD8+ cells.

Method: immunoSEQ multiplex PCR; TCRdb's copy keeps in-frame clones and lacks some. This table has tens of thousands of clones, about two thirds appearing once. The material was peripheral blood mononuclear cells (PBMCs), obtained before the second cycle of nivolumab. The gene calls are TRBV5-4 and TRBJ2-1; no reliable D call. This TCR derives from a human donor with classical Hodgkin lymphoma. The CDR3 region is CASRLYNEQFF. The CDR3 DNA reads as TGTGCCAGCAGGTTGTACAATGAGCAGTTCTTC.